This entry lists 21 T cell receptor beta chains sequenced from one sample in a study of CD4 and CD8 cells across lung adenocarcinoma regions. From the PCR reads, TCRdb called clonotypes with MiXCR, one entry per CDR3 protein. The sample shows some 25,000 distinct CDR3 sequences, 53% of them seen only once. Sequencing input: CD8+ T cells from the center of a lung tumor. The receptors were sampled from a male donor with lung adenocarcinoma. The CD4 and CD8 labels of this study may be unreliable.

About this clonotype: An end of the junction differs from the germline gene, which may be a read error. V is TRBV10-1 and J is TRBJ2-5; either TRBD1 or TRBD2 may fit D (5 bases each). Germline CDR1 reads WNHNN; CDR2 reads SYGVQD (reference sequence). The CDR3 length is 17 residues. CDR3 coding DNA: TGCGCCTGCAGTACGGGCAGCCGGGGCCTTGCCCAAAAGACCCAGTACTTC. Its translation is CACSTGSRGLAQKTQYF.

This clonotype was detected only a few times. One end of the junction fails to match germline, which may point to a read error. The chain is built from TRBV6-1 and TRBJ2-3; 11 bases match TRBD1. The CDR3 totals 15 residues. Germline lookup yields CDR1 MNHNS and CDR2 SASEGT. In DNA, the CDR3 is TGTGCCAGGGGGACAGGGGGTGGCGACCCAGATACCCAGTACTTT. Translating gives CARGTGGGDPDTQYF.

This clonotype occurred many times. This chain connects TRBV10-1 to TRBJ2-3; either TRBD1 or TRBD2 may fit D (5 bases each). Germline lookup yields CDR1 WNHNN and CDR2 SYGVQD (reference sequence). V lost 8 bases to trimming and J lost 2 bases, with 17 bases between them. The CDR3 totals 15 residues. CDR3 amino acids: CASLLRGKSTDTQYF. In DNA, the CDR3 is TGCGCCAGCTTGCTGAGGGGAAAATCCACAGATACGCAGTATTTT.

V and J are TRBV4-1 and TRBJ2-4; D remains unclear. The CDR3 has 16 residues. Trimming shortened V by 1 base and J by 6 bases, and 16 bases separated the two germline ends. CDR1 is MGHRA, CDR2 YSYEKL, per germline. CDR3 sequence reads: CASSQASPCSTNIQYF. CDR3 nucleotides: TGCGCCAGCAGCCAAGCGAGCCCCTGTAGCACAAACATTCAGTACTTC.

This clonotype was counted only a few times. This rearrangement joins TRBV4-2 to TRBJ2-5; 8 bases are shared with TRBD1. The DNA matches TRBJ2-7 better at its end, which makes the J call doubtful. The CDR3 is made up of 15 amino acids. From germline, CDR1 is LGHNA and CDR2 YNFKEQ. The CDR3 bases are TGTGCCAGCAGCCAACGCCCCGGACAGGGCTACGAGCAGTACTTC. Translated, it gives CASSQRPGQGYEQYF.

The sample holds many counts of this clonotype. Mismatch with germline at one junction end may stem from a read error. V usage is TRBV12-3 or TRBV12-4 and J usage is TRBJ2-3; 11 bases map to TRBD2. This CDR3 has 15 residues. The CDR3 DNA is TGTGCCAGCAGGTTAGCGGGAGGGATCACAGATACGCAGTATTTT. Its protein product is CASRLAGGITDTQYF.

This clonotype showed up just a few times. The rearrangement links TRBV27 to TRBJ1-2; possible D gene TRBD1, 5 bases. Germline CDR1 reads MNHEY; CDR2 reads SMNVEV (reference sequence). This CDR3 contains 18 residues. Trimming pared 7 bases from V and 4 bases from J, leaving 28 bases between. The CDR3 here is CASNTLGRVRAGGYGYTF. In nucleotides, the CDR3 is TGTGCCAGCAACACGTTGGGACGAGTCAGGGCCGGGGGCTATGGCTACACCTTC.

This chain's CDR3 is CASSLGLYEAFF. The CDR3 DNA is TGTGCCAGCAGTTTAGGGTTATACGAAGCTTTCTTT. This chain links TRBV12-3 or TRBV12-4 with TRBJ1-1; D ambiguous. CDR3 length: 12 residues. V was pared by 1 base and J by 8 bases, with 8 bases between.

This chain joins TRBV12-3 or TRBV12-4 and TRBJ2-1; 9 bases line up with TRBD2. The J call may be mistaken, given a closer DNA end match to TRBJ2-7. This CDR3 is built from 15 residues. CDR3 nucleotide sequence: TGTGCCAGCAGTAGCGGACTAGCGAGGTCCTACGAGCAGTACTTC. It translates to CASSSGLARSYEQYF.

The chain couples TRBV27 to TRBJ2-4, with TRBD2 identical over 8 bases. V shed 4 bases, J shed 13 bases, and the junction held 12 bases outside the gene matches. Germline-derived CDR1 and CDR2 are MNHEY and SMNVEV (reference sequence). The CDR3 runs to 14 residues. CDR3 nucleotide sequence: TGTGCCAGCAGTTCAGCGGGAGTCGGGAGAGAACAGTACTTC. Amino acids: CASSSAGVGREQYF.

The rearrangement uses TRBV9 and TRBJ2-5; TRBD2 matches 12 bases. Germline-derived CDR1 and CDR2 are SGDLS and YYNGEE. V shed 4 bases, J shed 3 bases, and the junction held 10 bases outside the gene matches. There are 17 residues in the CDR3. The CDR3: CASSSLPTSGSKETQYF. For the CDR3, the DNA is TGTGCCAGCAGCTCCCTCCCGACTAGCGGGAGTAAAGAGACCCAGTACTTC.

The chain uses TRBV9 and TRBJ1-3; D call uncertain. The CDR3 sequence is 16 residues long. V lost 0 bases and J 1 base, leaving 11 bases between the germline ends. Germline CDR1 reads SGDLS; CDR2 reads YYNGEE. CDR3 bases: TGTGCCAGCAGCGTAGCTCCTTCGGGGTCTGGAAACACCATATATTTT. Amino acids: CASSVAPSGSGNTIYF.

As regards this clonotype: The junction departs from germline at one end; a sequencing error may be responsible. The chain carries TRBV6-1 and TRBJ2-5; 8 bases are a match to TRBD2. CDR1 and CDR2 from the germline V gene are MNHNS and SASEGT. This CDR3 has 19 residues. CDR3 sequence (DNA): TGTGCCAGGAGTGAATGGCCGGGCCGGGGGGGCCGGGACCAAGAGACCCAGTACTTC. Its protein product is CARSEWPGRGGRDQETQYF.

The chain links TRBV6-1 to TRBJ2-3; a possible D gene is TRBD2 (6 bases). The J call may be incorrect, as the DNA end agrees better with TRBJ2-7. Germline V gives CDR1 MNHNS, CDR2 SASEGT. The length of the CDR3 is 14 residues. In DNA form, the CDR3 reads TGTGCCAGCAGGGGGGTGGGAGGCACAAACACGCAGTACTTC. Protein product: CASRGVGGTNTQYF.

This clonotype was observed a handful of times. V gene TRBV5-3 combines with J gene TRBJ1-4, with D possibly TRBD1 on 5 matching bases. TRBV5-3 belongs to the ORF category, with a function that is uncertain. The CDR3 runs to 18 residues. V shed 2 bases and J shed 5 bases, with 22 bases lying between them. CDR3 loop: CARSLETPGQGRNEKLFF. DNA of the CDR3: TGTGCCAGAAGCTTAGAAACCCCGGGGCAGGGTCGAAATGAAAAACTGTTTTTT.

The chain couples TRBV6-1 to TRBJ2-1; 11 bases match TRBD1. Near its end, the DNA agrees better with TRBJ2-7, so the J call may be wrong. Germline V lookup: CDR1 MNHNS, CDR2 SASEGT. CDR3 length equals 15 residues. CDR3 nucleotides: TGTGCCAGCAGTGATGGGACAGGGGGTCACAATGAGCAGTACTTC. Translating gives CASSDGTGGHNEQYF.

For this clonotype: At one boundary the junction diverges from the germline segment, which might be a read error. CDR3 loop: CASSQDPAGRRAKNTQYF. CDR3 nucleotides: TGTGCCAGCAGCCAAGATCCCGCGGGGCGGAGAGCCAAAAATACTCAGTATTTC. This chain connects TRBV3-1 to TRBJ2-4, with TRBD2 as a possible D gene (6 bases). Germline CDR1 LGHDT, CDR2 YNNKEL (reference sequence). The CDR3 spans 18 residues. Complete variable domain (other parts from reference TRBV3-1 and TRBJ2-4): DTAVSQTPKYLVTQMGNDKSIKCEQNLGHDTMYWYKQDSKKFLKIMFSYNNKELIINETVPNRFSPKSPDKAHLNLHINSLELGDSAVYFCASSQDPAGRRAKNTQYFGAGTRLSVL.

The CDR3 coding sequence is TGTGCCAGCAGTTATCGAGACGGGGGACCTAGCACAGATACGCAGTATTTT. It yields the protein CASSYRDGGPSTDTQYF. The J gene is TRBJ2-3, the V gene TRBV6-5; possibly TRBD2 for D (6 bases). The CDR3 contains 17 residues. Trimming removed 3 bases from V and 0 bases from J, with 16 bases in between. CDR1 and CDR2 from the germline V gene are MNHEY and SVGAGI.

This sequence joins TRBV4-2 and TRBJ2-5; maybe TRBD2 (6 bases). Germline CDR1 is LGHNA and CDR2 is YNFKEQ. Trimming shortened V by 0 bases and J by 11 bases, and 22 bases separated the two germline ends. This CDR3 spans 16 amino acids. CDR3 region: CASSQDLAGSYNEQYF. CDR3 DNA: TGTGCCAGCAGCCAAGATTTGGCGGGGTCATACAATGAGCAGTACTTC.

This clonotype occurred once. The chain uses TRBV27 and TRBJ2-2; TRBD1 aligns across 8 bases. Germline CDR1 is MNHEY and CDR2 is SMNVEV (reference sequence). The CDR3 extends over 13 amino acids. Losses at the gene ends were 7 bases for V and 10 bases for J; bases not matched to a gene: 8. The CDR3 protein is CASTRTGSEELFF. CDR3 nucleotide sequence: TGTGCCAGCACCAGGACAGGGTCCGAGGAGCTGTTTTTT.

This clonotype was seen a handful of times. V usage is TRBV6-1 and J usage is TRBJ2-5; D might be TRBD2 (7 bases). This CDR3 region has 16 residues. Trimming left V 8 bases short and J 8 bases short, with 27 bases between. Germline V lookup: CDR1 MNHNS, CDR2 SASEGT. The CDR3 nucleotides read TGTGCCAGCGGGGGGGCCGGGAGCGGGGATGGGGATACCCAGTACTTC. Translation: CASGGAGSGDGDTQYF.